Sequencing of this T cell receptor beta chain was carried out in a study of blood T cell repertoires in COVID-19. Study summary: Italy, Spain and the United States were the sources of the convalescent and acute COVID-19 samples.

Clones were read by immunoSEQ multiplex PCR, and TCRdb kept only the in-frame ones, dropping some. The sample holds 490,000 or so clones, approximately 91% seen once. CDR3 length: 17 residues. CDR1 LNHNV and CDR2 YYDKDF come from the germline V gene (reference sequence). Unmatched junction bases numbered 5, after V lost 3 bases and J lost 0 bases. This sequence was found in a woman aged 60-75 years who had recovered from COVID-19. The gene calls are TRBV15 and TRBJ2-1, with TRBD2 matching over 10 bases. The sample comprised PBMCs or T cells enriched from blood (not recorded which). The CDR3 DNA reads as TGTGCCACCAGCAGTCGGACTAGCGGAAGCTCCTACAATGAGCAGTTCTTC. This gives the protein CATSSRTSGSSYNEQFF.